The 32 T cell receptor beta chains listed next were all sequenced from one sample in a study of cytomegalovirus exposure and HLA in healthy donors. The repertoire was sequenced with immunoSEQ multiplex PCR; TCRdb's copy has only in-frame clones and lacks some. This sample has a few hundred thousand clones, with about 92% found just once. Sequenced input: PBMCs. The receptors derive from a woman aged 30 to 39 in good health and CMV-seronegative.

This clone was counted only a few times. The chain couples TRBV2 to TRBJ2-7, with D unclear. Trimming stripped 3 bases from V and 3 bases from J, with 9 bases between. From germline, CDR1 is SNHLY and CDR2 FYNNEI. CDR3 length equals 13 residues. CDR3 sequence: CASSDHENYEQYF. CDR3 sequence (DNA): TGTGCCAGCAGTGATCACGAAAACTACGAGCAGTACTTC.

This clone has just one count. The DNA of the CDR3 is TGTGCCAGCAGTTTGTCGGAAAGGGGAGAGACTGAAGCTTTCTTT. This encodes CASSLSERGETEAFF. V is TRBV27 and J is TRBJ1-1; weak D call: TRBD1 (5 bases). The CDR3 consists of 15 residues. From germline, CDR1 is MNHEY and CDR2 SMNVEV (reference sequence). V shed 3 bases and J shed 5 bases, with 16 bases lying between them.

The chain is built from TRBV28 and TRBJ2-1; D is uncertain. Germline V gene data show CDR1 as MDHEN and CDR2 as SYDVKM. The CDR3 is 16 residues long. Trimming removed 0 bases from V and 0 bases from J, with 9 bases in between. The CDR3 coding sequence is TGTGCCAGCAGTTTATGGGGTCCCAGCTCCTACAATGAGCAGTTCTTC. Translating gives CASSLWGPSSYNEQFF.

This rearrangement joins TRBV7-6 to TRBJ2-1, with 7 positions matching TRBD2. The trim removed 6 bases at V and 6 bases at J, leaving 23 bases unmatched. The CDR3 is made up of 19 amino acids. Per germline, CDR1 SGHVS and CDR2 FNYEAQ. CDR3 region: CASSSNPRNPRTSFNEQFF. CDR3 sequence (DNA): TGTGCCAGCAGTTCGAATCCCCGAAACCCCAGGACTAGTTTCAATGAGCAGTTCTTC.

This chain uses TRBV10-3 with TRBJ2-7, with D hard to call. CDR3 length: 13 amino acids. The V and J ends lost 6 bases and 6 bases respectively, with 15 bases between them. Germline assignment: CDR1 ENHRY and CDR2 SYGVKD. This CDR3 reads CAISRFASGEQYF. The CDR3 nucleotides read TGTGCCATCAGCCGATTTGCGTCCGGCGAGCAGTACTTC.

The genes are TRBV2 and TRBJ2-7; no firm D call. Trimming cost V 4 bases and J 4 bases, with 17 bases left between them. CDR1 SNHLY and CDR2 FYNNEI come from the germline V gene. The length of the CDR3 is 15 residues. The CDR3 DNA reads as TGTGCCAGCAGTGTCCTCCGATTGCCCTCTTACGAGCAGTACTTC. This sequence encodes CASSVLRLPSYEQYF.

The chain combines TRBV12-5 with TRBJ1-2; possibly TRBD1 for D (5 bases). The CDR3 extends over 14 amino acids. V lost 1 base and J lost 4, with 10 bases in between. Germline CDR1 LGHNT, CDR2 FRNRAP. The CDR3 nucleotides read TGTGCTAGTGGTTTGGGGGACTCCTCCTATGGCTACACCTTC. This encodes CASGLGDSSYGYTF.

Worth noting for this clone: The sample carries other DNA sequences with the same CDR3. The chain is built from TRBV6-5 and TRBJ2-2; D gene ambiguous. Germline lookup yields CDR1 MNHEY and CDR2 SVGAGI. This CDR3 spans 14 amino acids. V lost 0 bases and J 0 bases, leaving 2 bases between the germline ends. This CDR3 is CASSYSTNTGELFF. The DNA of the CDR3 is TGTGCCAGCAGTTACTCGACGAACACCGGGGAGCTGTTTTTT.

In this sample, this clone turned up once. The J gene is TRBJ1-2, the V gene TRBV27; TRBD1 matches at 7 bases. The germline gives CDR1 MNHEY, CDR2 SMNVEV (reference sequence). The J segment lost 3 bases and the V segment lost 3 bases, leaving 4 bases of the junction unmatched. This CDR3 region has 14 residues. The CDR3 sequence: CASSFGQGDYGYTF. The DNA for the CDR3 is TGTGCCAGCAGTTTTGGGCAGGGGGACTATGGCTACACCTTC.

CDR3 protein: CASSRDQETQYF. CDR3 sequence (DNA): TGTGCCAGCAGTAGGGACCAAGAGACCCAGTACTTC. This chain links TRBV6-5 with TRBJ2-5, with D unresolved. CDR3 length equals 12 residues. Germline CDR1 MNHEY, CDR2 SVGAGI. Deletions cut 5 bases from V and 0 bases from J, with 4 bases between.

This clone appeared once. This rearrangement joins TRBV28 to TRBJ2-3; D is undetermined. V lost 3 bases and J 2 bases, leaving 21 bases between the germline ends. Per germline, CDR1 MDHEN and CDR2 SYDVKM. The CDR3 is made up of 18 amino acids. The chain's CDR3 is CASSFYPIRSSDTDTQYF. As DNA, the CDR3 is TGTGCCAGCAGTTTTTACCCCATAAGGTCCTCAGACACAGATACGCAGTATTTT.

The chain joins TRBV5-1 to TRBJ2-1; D possibly corresponds to TRBD2 (5 bases). The CDR3 totals 16 residues. Germline loops: CDR1 SGHRS, CDR2 YFSETQ. V shed 0 bases and J shed 3 bases, with 13 bases lying between them. The DNA for the CDR3 is TGCGCCAGCAGCTTGGACTTACTAGGTTACTACAATGAGCAGTTCTTC. It is translated as CASSLDLLGYYNEQFF.

V usage is TRBV2 and J usage is TRBJ2-1; 7 nucleotides align to TRBD2. J was trimmed by 5 bases and V by 1 base; bases with no gene match: 5. The CDR3 totals 15 residues. Germline CDR1 SNHLY, CDR2 FYNNEI. The CDR3 reads CASSEELANNNEQFF. The CDR3 coding sequence is TGTGCCAGCAGTGAAGAACTAGCGAACAACAATGAGCAGTTCTTC.

The CDR3 region is CASNPHPGLSYEQYF. CDR3 nucleotide sequence: TGTGCCAGCAACCCCCACCCTGGGCTGAGCTACGAGCAGTACTTC. The chain has TRBV11-2 and TRBJ2-7; no reliable D call. The CDR3 extends over 15 amino acids. Looked up from germline, CDR1 is SGHAT and CDR2 is FQNNGV. V lost 7 bases and J 3 bases, leaving 19 bases between the germline ends.

In this sample, this clone turned up once. The chain employs TRBV11-2 and TRBJ2-7; 10 nucleotides line up with TRBD1. V dropped 5 bases and J dropped 5; count of bases not matched to a gene: 6. This CDR3 has 14 residues. CDR1 SGHAT and CDR2 FQNNGV come from the germline V gene. The CDR3 DNA is TGTGCCAGCAGCCCGGGACAGGGGTGGGACGAGCAGTACTTC. Translated, it gives CASSPGQGWDEQYF.

The CDR3 spells CASSLSGAPGANVLTF. The CDR3 nucleotides are TGTGCCAGCAGTTTGTCAGGGGCTCCTGGGGCCAACGTCCTGACTTTC. This chain connects TRBV27 to TRBJ2-6; maybe TRBD1 (6 bases). Between the trimmed V and J ends, which lost 3 bases and 2 bases, there was a span of 11 bases. Germline CDR1 and CDR2: MNHEY and SMNVEV (reference sequence). CDR3 size: 16 residues.

This rearrangement joins TRBV6-5 to TRBJ2-2; a weak D match, TRBD1 (6 bases). V was cut by 5 bases and J by 8 bases, with 6 bases left in between. The V gene's germline CDR1 is MNHEY and CDR2 SVGAGI. This CDR3 comprises 11 residues. The CDR3 DNA sequence: TGTGCCAGCAGTGGGACAGGGGAGCTGTTTTTT. This encodes CASSGTGELFF.

This sequence joins TRBV5-1 and TRBJ2-3, with 12 bases that match TRBD2. The germline V gene has CDR1 SGHRS and CDR2 YFSETQ. The CDR3 is made up of 17 amino acids. V shed 4 bases, J shed 3 bases, and the junction held 9 bases outside the gene matches. CDR3: CASSPIHTSGRTDTQYF. CDR3 sequence (DNA): TGCGCCAGCAGCCCGATCCACACTAGCGGGAGGACAGATACGCAGTATTTT.

J is TRBJ2-7 and V is TRBV28; 7 nucleotides agree with TRBD1. J gave up 3 bases and V 6 bases, and 14 bases lay outside the gene matches. Germline CDR1 reads MDHEN; CDR2 reads SYDVKM. CDR3 size: 16 residues. CDR3 in DNA: TGTGCCAGCAGCCTACAGGGGCCTAGTACACTCTACGAGCAGTACTTC. Residues: CASSLQGPSTLYEQYF.

This clone turned up a few times. The V and J genes are TRBV19 and TRBJ1-2; D may be TRBD1 (6 bases). V was trimmed by 7 bases and J by 6 bases, leaving 18 bases between them. Looked up from germline, CDR1 is LNHDA and CDR2 is SQIVND (reference sequence). CDR3 size: 14 residues. The DNA for the CDR3 is TGTGCCAGTACGATTCTGGGAGGGGGACATGGCTACACCTTC. Protein: CASTILGGGHGYTF.

This rearrangement joins TRBV6-1 to TRBJ1-5; weak D call: TRBD1 (5 bases). CDR1 is MNHNS and CDR2 is SASEGT in the germline V gene. CDR3 size: 15 residues. Between the trimmed V and J ends, which lost 3 bases and 5 bases, there was a span of 14 bases. The CDR3 is CASSEGRDYYQPQHF. The CDR3 DNA follows: TGTGCCAGCAGTGAGGGAAGGGACTACTATCAGCCCCAGCATTTT.

The chain employs TRBV4-2 and TRBJ2-4, with D unclear. Germline loops: CDR1 LGHNA, CDR2 YNFKEQ. The CDR3 is made up of 15 amino acids. Trimming removed 2 bases at V and 5 bases at J, with 13 bases between. The CDR3 coding sequence is TGTGCCAGCAGCCAATCAAGGGCCTTAGAAAACATTCAGTACTTC. Amino acid sequence: CASSQSRALENIQYF.

This chain joins TRBV27 and TRBJ2-1, with 9 bases matching TRBD2. The V and J ends lost 6 bases and 7 bases, in that order; junction bases with no gene match: 4. CDR3 length equals 13 residues. Germline V gene sequence: CDR1 MNHEY, CDR2 SMNVEV (reference sequence). The CDR3 protein is CASSSTSGNEQFF. Written as DNA, the CDR3 is TGTGCCAGCAGCTCTACTAGCGGGAATGAGCAGTTCTTC.

The chain links TRBV11-3 to TRBJ2-7, with D maybe TRBD1 (7 bases). V was cut by 1 base and J by 3 bases, with 13 bases left in between. Germline CDR1 SGHNT, CDR2 YENEEA. The CDR3 is 15 amino acids. CDR3 amino acids: CASSLGGTDRYEQYF. In nucleotides, the CDR3 is TGTGCCAGCAGCTTAGGCGGGACAGACCGCTACGAGCAGTACTTC.

The chain has TRBV29-1 and TRBJ2-7; 7 bases agree with TRBD1. The CDR3 loop spans 13 amino acids. Germline CDR1 SQVTM, CDR2 ANQGSEA. The V gene end was trimmed by 1 base and the J gene end by 3 bases; junction bases not matched to a gene: 3. In nucleotides, the CDR3 is TGCAGCGTTGAAGGGACAGGAAACTACGAGCAGTACTTC. This sequence encodes CSVEGTGNYEQYF.

The CDR3 DNA reads as TGTGCCAGCAGGGGTGGAAACACCATATATTTT. Translating gives CASRGGNTIYF. The V call is TRBV28, the J call TRBJ1-3, with D uncertain. The CDR3 is 11 amino acids. V was cut by 6 bases and J by 3 bases, with 3 bases left in between. Germline V gives CDR1 MDHEN, CDR2 SYDVKM. Full variable domain (remainder filled in from reference TRBV28 and TRBJ1-3): DVKVTQSSRYLVKRTGEKVFLECVQDMDHENMFWYRQDPGLGLRLIYFSYDVKMKEKGDIPEGYSVSREKKERFSLILESASTNQTSMYLCASRGGNTIYFGEGSWLTVV.

This rearrangement joins TRBV5-1 to TRBJ2-1; D ambiguous. The CDR3 runs to 13 residues. In germline, CDR1 is SGHRS, CDR2 YFSETQ. V lost 6 bases to trimming and J lost 7 bases, with 14 bases between them. The CDR3 DNA follows: TGCGCCAGCACCGAACCGGACCAGAATGAGCAGTTCTTC. Translating it yields CASTEPDQNEQFF.

This clone occurred a few times. The chain carries TRBV19 and TRBJ1-2; TRBD1 matches 10 bases. V trimming: 5 bases; J trimming: 3 bases; junction bases outside the gene matches: 3. The germline CDR1 and CDR2 sequences are LNHDA and SQIVND (reference sequence). This CDR3 has 14 amino acids. CDR3 in DNA: TGTGCCAGTAGTCTCGGGACAGGGGACTATGGCTACACCTTC. Translating gives CASSLGTGDYGYTF.

In this sample, this clone turned up once. The chain combines TRBV11-3 with TRBJ2-5; D is uncertain. The CDR3 runs to 17 residues. Germline values: CDR1 SGHNT, CDR2 YENEEA. The germline V and J ends were trimmed by 1 base and 1 base, with 16 bases remaining between them. DNA of the CDR3: TGTGCCAGCAGCTTAGGCAGACATCTCCCGTCCCAAGAGACCCAGTACTTC. This gives the protein CASSLGRHLPSQETQYF.

The chain uses TRBV7-9 and TRBJ2-3; D is uncertain. V was trimmed by 0 bases and J by 4 bases, leaving 8 bases between them. This CDR3 is built from 14 residues. Germline V gene data show CDR1 as SEHNR and CDR2 as FQNEAQ (reference sequence). CDR3 sequence (DNA): TGTGCCAGCAGCTTAGCTGGGGTGGCAGATACGCAGTATTTT. It encodes CASSLAGVADTQYF.

This chain connects TRBV27 to TRBJ1-1; D possibly corresponds to TRBD1 (5 bases). V gave up 3 bases and J gave up 3 bases, with 23 bases separating them. This CDR3 is built from 18 residues. CDR1 is MNHEY and CDR2 is SMNVEV in the germline V gene (reference sequence). CDR3 amino acids: CASSFEPRQGGFYTEAFF. CDR3 in DNA: TGTGCCAGCAGTTTTGAGCCAAGGCAGGGCGGGTTCTACACTGAAGCTTTCTTT.

The rearrangement links TRBV13 to TRBJ2-7; 7 bases agree with TRBD1. The CDR3 covers 13 residues. CDR1 is PRHDT and CDR2 is FYEKMQ in the germline V gene (reference sequence). The J segment lost 4 bases and the V segment lost 8 bases, leaving 8 bases of the junction unmatched. In DNA form, the CDR3 reads TGTGCCAGCCGAGACAGGGAAAGTTACGAGCAGTACTTC. Its protein is CASRDRESYEQYF.